This T cell receptor beta chain came from a study of a mutant IDH1 vaccine in newly diagnosed glioma. As concerns this clone: Its matching antigen is unknown.

The time point denotes: week 35, safety follow-up. Topical imiquimod accompanied each vaccine dose, which consisted of 300 ug of mutant IDH1 20-mer peptide. Only in-frame clones appear in the TCRdb table, and some are missing; sequencing was by immunoSEQ multiplex PCR. The sample shows about 60,000 clones, 75% to 85% of them seen only once. The sample here was PBMCs, taken from a glioma patient whose treatment included an IDH1 peptide vaccine. This receptor was identified in a man in his forties with glioma.

CDR3 amino acids: CASSLGRSRGLFF. The CDR3 coding sequence is TGTGCCAGTAGTCTAGGACGTTCCAGGGGACTGTTTTTT. This rearrangement joins TRBV19 to TRBJ1-4; D is perhaps TRBD1 (6 bases). This CDR3 has 13 residues. Germline loops: CDR1 LNHDA, CDR2 SQIVND (reference sequence). V lost 5 bases to trimming and J lost 13 bases, with 17 bases between them.